This T cell receptor beta chain stems from a study of blood T cells in healthy people across ages (dated by TCRdb to 2015 to 2017). At the level of the whole study: In model experiments, template switching captured about one uniquely barcoded TCR beta cDNA molecule for every two T cells. For two donors (one aged 18 to 30 and one aged 80 or older), the study analyzed two additional independent replicas of 1 million unique cDNA reads from the same blood draw. Donors were grouped into four age groups: young (average roughly 17 years), middle-aged (about 38), aged (roughly 62) and long-lived (less than 85). The study measured age-related changes in TCR beta repertoire diversity using deep sequencing normalized with unique cDNA molecular identifiers. What the work shows at the level of the full study, not this receptor alone: A strong correlation was found between observed TCR beta diversity and the percentage of naive T cells measured by flow cytometry. Compared with the aged group, more naive CD4+ T cells, fewer expanded clones and increased TCR diversity were shown by the long-lived group, suggesting age selection. Estimates of total diversity based on one million sequenced T cells were considered lower bounds and underestimates. Since profiling was done on bulk unsorted PBMCs, naive and antigen-experienced compartments could not be conclusively compared. Donor CMV infection status was unknown, potentially confounding age-related changes in expanded clonotypes. As age increased, observed TCR beta diversity per million T cells dropped in a roughly linear way, and a significant reduction was already evident by age about 40.

The donors were 40 or so Caucasian individuals from Russia, aged roughly 6 to 90 years, who were systemically healthy. Each donor gave approximately 9.3 milliliters of peripheral blood, collected into EDTA-treated Vacutainer tubes. Ficoll-Paque density-gradient centrifugation was used to isolate PBMCs, with at least 7 million obtained per sample. Total RNA was extracted from PBMCs with Trizol reagent, with at least 5 micrograms obtained per sample. Naive CD45RAhigh/CD27high T cell percentages were measured by flow cytometry on a PBMC aliquot from every donor. From cysteine to phenylalanine, the CDR3 is 16 amino acids long. Only the CDR3 portion is preserved as DNA: 48 bases, with reading frame beginning at the first base. The receptor library was made with 5' RACE. The sample was run on an Illumina HiSeq 2500. The second PCR ran for about 6 to 11 cycles and used a J-beta primer mix along with a sample-barcoded 5' primer. A unique molecular identifier was introduced onto each TCR beta cDNA molecule by a template-switch 5' adaptor carrying 12 random nucleotides. Each sample yielded at least 3 million CDR3-containing paired-end reads. All of the RNA was converted into first-strand cDNA using the Mint cDNA synthesis kit, with a TRBC-specific oligonucleotide serving as the primer. After uracil-DNA glycosylase treatment, a first 18-cycle PCR used universal primers M1SS and BC2_uni_R on all cDNA. The paper's data handling went like this. Normalization of each sample was performed by random selection of 1 million high-quality reads, each carrying a distinct molecular identifier. Reads with shared molecular identifiers were discarded instead of being binned into consensus sequences. MiTCR, with a Q25 quality threshold and the strictest error-elimination algorithm, was used for CDR3 identification, clonotype clustering and error correction. Lower-bound total TCR beta diversity was estimated with a nonparametric unseen species model using Euler transformation. TCRdb took the public reads, trimmed them with fastp at Q25, ran MiXCR for clone calling and kept in-frame beta chains. CDR3 protein sequences are deduplicated, and each keeps its most common genes and DNA. The V and J calls were determined by TCRdb, not by the authors. For this sample there are 800,000 or so distinct CDR3 sequences; around a quarter appear just once. The top ten hold around 3.6% of the sample.

Concerning this clonotype itself: Its binding antigen is unknown. Nothing much larger sits one base from this clone, and base qualities are not available.

These data were also reused for a study on T cells of mothers and their children. That second publication adds: Nine systemically healthy Caucasian individuals, comprising three mothers and their six children, were included as donors. cDNA synthesis used all of the extracted RNA, with roughly 1.5 ug of RNA in each 15 ul reaction. In the second PCR, the M1S primer added sample barcodes and 2-4 random nucleotides. Each mother yielded over 8 million TCR beta CDR3 reads and each child 2.5 million to 3.5 million reads. Thymic selection similarly shapes TCR recombination output in related and unrelated pairs, with minor effect from inherited differences. Normalized repertoire overlap in related mother-child pairs was always slightly higher than in unrelated mother-child pairs, but the difference was never significant. No persistent microchimeric T cell clones were found, with a detection sensitivity of approximately 100 clones per million clonotypes. The study used deep NGS to compare TCR beta repertoires of mothers and children, seeking features distinguishing related mother-child pairs from unrelated individuals. On average, the children were 11 +/- 4 years old, while the mothers were about 40 +/- 4 years old. After adapter ligation with NEBNext reagents, the libraries were sequenced on Illumina HiSeq 2000 with 100+100 nt paired-end reads. To avoid cross-contamination, the mother libraries and the child libraries were prepared a month apart and sequenced in separate runs. Between about 500,000 and 2,300,000 distinct TCR beta clonotypes were identified per donor. Naive TCR beta clonotypes were estimated from low-frequency clonotypes matched to each donor's FACS-determined naive share, without sorting.

The chain links TRBV12-3 or TRBV12-4 with TRBJ2-5, and the D gene may be TRBD2, 6 bases matching. The DNA matches TRBJ2-7 better at its end, which makes the J call doubtful. The sequence was collected from a boy aged 5-17 years in good health. The specimen sequenced was blood. The DNA reads as follows: TGTGCCAGCAGTTTATCTTGTGCGCGGGAAACCTACGAGCAGTACTTC. Its translation is CASSLSCARETYEQYF.